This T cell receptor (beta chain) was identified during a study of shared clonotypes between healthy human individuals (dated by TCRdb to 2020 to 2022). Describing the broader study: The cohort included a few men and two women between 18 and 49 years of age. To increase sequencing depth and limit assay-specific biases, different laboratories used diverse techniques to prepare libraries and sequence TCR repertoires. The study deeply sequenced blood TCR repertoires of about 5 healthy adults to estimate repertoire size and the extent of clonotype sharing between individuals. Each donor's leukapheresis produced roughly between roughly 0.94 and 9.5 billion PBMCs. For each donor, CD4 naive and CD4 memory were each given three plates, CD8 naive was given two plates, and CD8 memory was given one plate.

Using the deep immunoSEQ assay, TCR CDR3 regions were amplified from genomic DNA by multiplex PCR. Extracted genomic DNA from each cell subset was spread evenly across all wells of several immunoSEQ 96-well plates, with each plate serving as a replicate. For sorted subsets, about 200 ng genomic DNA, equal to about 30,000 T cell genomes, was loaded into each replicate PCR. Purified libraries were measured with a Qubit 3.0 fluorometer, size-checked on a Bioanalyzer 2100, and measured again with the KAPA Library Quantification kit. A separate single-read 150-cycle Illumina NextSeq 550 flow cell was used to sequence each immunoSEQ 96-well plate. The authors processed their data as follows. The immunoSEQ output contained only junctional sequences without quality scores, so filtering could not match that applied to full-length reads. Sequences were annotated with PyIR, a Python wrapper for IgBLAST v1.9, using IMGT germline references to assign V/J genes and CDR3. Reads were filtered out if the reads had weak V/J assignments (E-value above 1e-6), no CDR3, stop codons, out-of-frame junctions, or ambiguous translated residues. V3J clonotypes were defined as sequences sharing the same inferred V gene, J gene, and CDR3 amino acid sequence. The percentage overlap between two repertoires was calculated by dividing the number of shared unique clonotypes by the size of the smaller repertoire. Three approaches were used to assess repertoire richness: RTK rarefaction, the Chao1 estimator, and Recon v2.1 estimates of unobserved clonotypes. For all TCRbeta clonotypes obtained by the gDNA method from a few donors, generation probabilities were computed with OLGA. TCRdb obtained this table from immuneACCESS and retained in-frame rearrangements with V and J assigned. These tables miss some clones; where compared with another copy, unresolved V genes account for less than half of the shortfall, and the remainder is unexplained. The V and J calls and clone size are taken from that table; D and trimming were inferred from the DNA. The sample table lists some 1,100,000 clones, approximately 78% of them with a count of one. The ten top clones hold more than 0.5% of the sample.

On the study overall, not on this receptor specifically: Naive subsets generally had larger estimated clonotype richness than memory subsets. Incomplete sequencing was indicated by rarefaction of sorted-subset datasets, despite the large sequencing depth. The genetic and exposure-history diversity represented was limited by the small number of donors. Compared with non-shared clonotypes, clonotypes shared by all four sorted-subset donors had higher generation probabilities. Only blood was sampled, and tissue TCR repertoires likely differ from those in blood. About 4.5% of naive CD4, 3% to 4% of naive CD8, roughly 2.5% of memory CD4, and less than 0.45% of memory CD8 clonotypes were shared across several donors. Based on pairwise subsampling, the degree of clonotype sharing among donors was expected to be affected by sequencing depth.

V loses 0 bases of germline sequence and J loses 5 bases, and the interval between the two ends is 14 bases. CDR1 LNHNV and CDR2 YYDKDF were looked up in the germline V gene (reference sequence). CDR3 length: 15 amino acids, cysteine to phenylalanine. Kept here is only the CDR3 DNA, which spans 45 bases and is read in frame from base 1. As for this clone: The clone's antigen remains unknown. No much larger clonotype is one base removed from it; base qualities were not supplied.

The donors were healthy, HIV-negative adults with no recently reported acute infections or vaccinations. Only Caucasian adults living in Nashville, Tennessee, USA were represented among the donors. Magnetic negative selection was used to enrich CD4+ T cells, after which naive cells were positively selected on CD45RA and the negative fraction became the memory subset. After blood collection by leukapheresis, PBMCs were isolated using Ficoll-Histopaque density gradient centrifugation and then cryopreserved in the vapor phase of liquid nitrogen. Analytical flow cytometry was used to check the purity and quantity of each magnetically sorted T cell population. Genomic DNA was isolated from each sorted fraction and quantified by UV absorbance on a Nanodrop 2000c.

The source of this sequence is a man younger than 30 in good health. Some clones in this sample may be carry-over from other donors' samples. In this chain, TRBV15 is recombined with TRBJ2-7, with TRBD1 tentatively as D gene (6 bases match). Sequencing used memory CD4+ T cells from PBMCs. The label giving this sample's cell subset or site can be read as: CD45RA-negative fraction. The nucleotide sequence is TGTGCCACCAGCAGAGATCGGGCAGGGGCTAACGAGCAGTACTTC. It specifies CATSRDRAGANEQYF. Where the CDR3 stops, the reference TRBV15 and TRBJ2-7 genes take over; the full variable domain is DAMVIQNPRYQVTQFGKPVTLSCSQTLNHNVMYWYQQKSSQAPKLLFHYYDKDFNNEADTPDNFQSRRPNTSFCFLDIRSPGLGDTAMYLCATSRDRAGANEQYFGPGTRLTVT.